Shown below are 11 T cell receptor beta chains from a single sample sequenced in a study of CD8 T cells in ankylosing spondylitis. TCRdb re-called the 5' RACE reads through MiXCR, storing one row per CDR3 protein. The sample has a few hundred thousand distinct CDR3 sequences, around 6.6% seen once. No antigen has been assigned to these receptors. Study observations and caveats: Several highly homologous variants made up a TCR beta motif, and this motif appeared characteristic of ankylosing spondylitis blood.

The sample was blood, either unsorted or a sorted T cell fraction (not recorded which). The receptors derive from a male donor with ankylosing spondylitis.

The table lists this clonotype with many counts. The chain recombines TRBV7-9 with TRBJ2-3; D is uncertain. CDR3 length equals 11 residues. Germline V gene data show CDR1 as SEHNR and CDR2 as FQNEAQ (reference sequence). V lost 2 bases and J 4 bases, leaving 1 base between the germline ends. The chain's CDR3 is CASSLPDTQYF. As DNA, the CDR3 is TGTGCCAGCAGCTTACCAGATACGCAGTATTTT.

This clonotype has ten or more counts. This chain uses TRBV12-3 or TRBV12-4 with TRBJ2-7, with D perhaps being TRBD1 or TRBD2 (5 bases each). Trimming cost V 4 bases and J 5 bases, with 15 bases left between them. The CDR3 is 14 amino acids. CDR3 DNA: TGTGCCAGCAGTTACGAGGGGTTGCGCGACGAGCAGTACTTC. Its protein is CASSYEGLRDEQYF.

There are many counts of this clonotype. In DNA, the CDR3 is TGCAGCGTTGAATACCGGACAGGGGGGCCCAATGAGCAGTTCTTC. Amino acids: CSVEYRTGGPNEQFF. The chain couples TRBV29-1 to TRBJ2-1; 10 positions match TRBD1. With 2 bases clipped from V and 6 bases from J, the junction kept 7 bases outside the gene matches. CDR1 is SQVTM and CDR2 is ANQGSEA in the germline V gene. The CDR3 is 15 amino acids.

This clonotype was counted between two and nine times. The rearrangement joins TRBV20-1 to TRBJ2-3; D might be TRBD2 (5 bases). Germline V gene data show CDR1 as DFQATT and CDR2 as SNEGSKA (reference sequence). The CDR3 is 18 residues long. Trimming left V 0 bases short and J 0 bases short, with 19 bases between. The CDR3 here is CSARDEAAAPKSTDTQYF. The DNA of the CDR3 is TGCAGTGCTAGAGATGAGGCAGCGGCCCCTAAGAGCACAGATACGCAGTATTTT.

This clonotype was detected ten times or more. This rearrangement joins TRBV4-3 to TRBJ2-7; D is possibly TRBD2 (5 bases). This CDR3 contains 11 residues. V was pared by 5 bases and J by 9 bases, with 11 bases between. The germline CDR1 and CDR2 sequences are LGHNA and YSLEER. The CDR3 nucleotides read TGCGCCAGCAGCAAAGGGAGCCTGCAGTACTTC. Translated: CASSKGSLQYF.

This clonotype was recorded at least ten times. This chain links TRBV10-3 with TRBJ2-1, with D perhaps matching TRBD2 (6 bases). Germline CDR1 reads ENHRY; CDR2 reads SYGVKD. The V and J ends lost 11 bases and 6 bases respectively, with 14 bases between them. This CDR3 has 12 residues. The CDR3 DNA follows: TGTGCCGCCCGGGACTTAGCCAATGAGCAGTTCTTC. Translated, it gives CAARDLANEQFF.

In this sample, this clonotype turned up many times. J is TRBJ1-4 and V is TRBV2; D gene unclear. CDR1 is SNHLY, CDR2 FYNNEI, per germline. V lost 6 bases and J lost 4, with 15 bases in between. The CDR3 loop spans 15 amino acids. In DNA, the CDR3 is TGTGCCAGCAGATCAAGCCTGGGCGGTAATGAAAAACTGTTTTTT. Translating it yields CASRSSLGGNEKLFF.

This clonotype was counted at least ten times. V usage is TRBV4-3 and J usage is TRBJ2-7; D is undetermined. The germline V gene encodes CDR1 LGHNA and CDR2 YSLEER. The length of the CDR3 is 14 residues. V was shortened by 0 bases and J by 3 bases, with 9 bases between the two germline ends. The CDR3 protein is CASSQDTESYEQYF. DNA for the CDR3: TGCGCCAGCAGCCAAGATACGGAAAGCTACGAGCAGTACTTC.

This clonotype occurred many times. The rearrangement uses TRBV27 and TRBJ2-5, with TRBD2 matching 13 bases. This CDR3 spans 15 amino acids. Germline V CDR1 and CDR2: MNHEY, SMNVEV (reference sequence). The V segment lost 5 bases and the J segment 3 bases; nucleotides outside the gene matches: 3. This CDR3 is CASSRGTSGKETQYF. CDR3 DNA: TGTGCCAGCAGTCGAGGGACTAGCGGGAAAGAGACCCAGTACTTC.

This clonotype was found many times. The chain joins TRBV20-1 to TRBJ1-2, with unresolved D. CDR3 length: 15 residues. V lost 1 base and J lost 3, with 15 bases in between. The germline CDR1 and CDR2 sequences are DFQATT and SNEGSKA (reference sequence). Here the CDR3 reads CSARVIVGLDYGYTF. The CDR3 nucleotides are TGCAGTGCTAGAGTCATTGTGGGTTTGGACTATGGCTACACCTTC.

The chain combines TRBV29-1 with TRBJ1-1; TRBD1 agrees at 8 bases. Germline CDR1 reads SQVTM; CDR2 reads ANQGSEA. The length of the CDR3 is 15 residues. V shed 5 bases and J 0 bases; nucleotides not matched to a gene: 8. DNA of the CDR3: TGCAGCGTTCAGGGGGCCGACTCATTGAACACTGAAGCTTTCTTT. Protein: CSVQGADSLNTEAFF.